This T cell receptor beta chain was identified during a study of blood T cell repertoires in COVID-19. Study as a whole: The origin of the acute and convalescent COVID-19 samples was the United States, Italy and Spain. The cDNA or gDNA used as material had been derived from T cells, B-cell-depleted T cells, or PBMCs.

Source study methods: Amplification of reference gene primers was used by the study to estimate nucleated cell counts. Clones were sequenced by immunoSEQ multiplex PCR, and TCRdb holds only the in-frame ones, with some missing. Clone size and the V and J calls come from that table; the DNA yielded D and trimming. The sample records about 88,000 clones, roughly nine tenths being singletons. This CDR3 is 14 amino acids long. The germline V and J ends were trimmed by 1 base and 5 bases, with 9 bases remaining between them. Germline V gives CDR1 SGHTA, CDR2 FQGTGA. The sequenced sample was peripheral blood. This receptor was obtained from a human donor with active COVID-19. The donor label of this sample is uncertain. The V gene is TRBV7-3, the J gene TRBJ2-1; weak D call: TRBD1 (5 bases). As DNA, the CDR3 is TGTGCCAGCAGCTTAAATGCCAGGGACAATGAGCAGTTCTTC. This translates into CASSLNARDNEQFF.